Listed below are T cell receptor beta chains from one sample, sequenced in a study of CD8 T cells in ankylosing spondylitis. A single record per CDR3 protein comes from TCRdb applying MiXCR to the 5' RACE reads. In the table there are about 800,000 distinct CDR3 sequences, 10% to 15% of which are singletons. Sequencing used blood, either unsorted or a sorted T cell fraction (not recorded which). Source of these receptors: a male donor with ankylosing spondylitis. CDR3s include the opening cysteine and the closing phenylalanine or tryptophan. The D gene is left open where the match is weak. Where a row states a size, it is once, few, many or the class of an expanded clone; other rows omit it.

V gene,clone size,D gene,J gene,CDR3 protein,CDR3 DNA
TRBV5-6,few,.,TRBJ2-2,CASSWDVDTGELFF,TGTGCCAGCAGCTGGGATGTGGACACCGGGGAGCTGTTTTTT
TRBV6-5,.,.,TRBJ1-1,CASSYLAGLTAEAFF,TGTGCCAGCAGTTACCTTGCAGGGTTAACGGCGGAAGCTTTCTTT
TRBV10-2,few,.,TRBJ1-6,CASSTNLLGNSPLHF,TGCGCCAGCAGCACAAATCTGCTTGGTAATTCACCCCTCCACTTT
TRBV12-3/TRBV12-4,many,.,TRBJ1-1,CASSLLGEAFF,TGTGCCAGCAGTTTACTCGGGGAAGCTTTCTTT
TRBV28,.,.,TRBJ2-3,CASSSGTSSEYF,TGTGCCAGCAGTTCAGGTACTAGCTCGGAGTATTTT
TRBV12-3/TRBV12-4,few,.,TRBJ2-7,CASSLGGASSYEQYF,TGTGCCAGCAGTTTAGGAGGGGCCAGCTCCTACGAGCAGTACTTC
TRBV12-3/TRBV12-4,few,.,TRBJ2-1,CASSLVLRGNEQFF,TGTGCCAGCAGTTTAGTCTTGCGGGGCAATGAGCAGTTCTTC
TRBV30,.,.,TRBJ2-1,CAWSLVLRATEQFF,TGTGCCTGGAGTTTAGTCCTCCGGGCGACAGAGCAGTTCTTC
TRBV7-2,many,TRBD2,TRBJ2-5,CASSSISGRGTQYF,TGTGCCAGCAGCTCCATTAGCGGGAGGGGGACCCAGTACTTC
TRBV20-1,.,.,TRBJ2-7,CSAPADSYSYEQYF,TGCAGTGCCCCTGCGGACAGCTATTCCTACGAGCAGTACTTC
TRBV7-2,few,.,TRBJ2-2,CASSLAIFRNTGELFF,TGTGCCAGCAGCTTAGCAATTTTCCGGAACACCGGGGAGCTGTTTTTT
TRBV7-9,many,.,TRBJ1-3,CASSSAKVGNTIYF,TGTGCCAGCAGCTCCGCTAAGGTTGGAAACACCATATATTTT
TRBV29-1,many,.,TRBJ2-3,CSVELNTDTQYF,TGCAGCGTTGAACTGAACACAGATACGCAGTATTTT
TRBV7-9,.,.,TRBJ1-1,CASSPIDTYTEAFF,TGTGCCAGCAGTCCAATCGACACTTACACTGAAGCTTTCTTT
TRBV20-1,.,.,TRBJ2-7,CSVTSPRDFSYEQYF,TGCAGTGTAACCTCCCCCCGGGACTTTAGCTACGAGCAGTACTTC
TRBV10-3,.,TRBD1,TRBJ1-4,CAISEFWTGSQKLFF,TGTGCCATCAGTGAATTTTGGACAGGCAGTCAAAAACTGTTTTTT
TRBV7-9,.,.,TRBJ2-7,CASSLAQEGQLGYF,TGTGCCAGCAGCTTAGCTCAAGAAGGACAGCTTGGATACTTC
TRBV12-3/TRBV12-4,few,.,TRBJ1-2,CASSFPKGDTF,TGTGCCAGCAGTTTCCCCAAGGGGGACACCTTC
TRBV25-1,few,TRBD1,TRBJ1-2,CASSRGTVFDYTF,TGTGCCAGCAGTCGCGGGACAGTCTTTGACTACACCTTC
TRBV28,.,TRBD1,TRBJ2-2,CASSSTDRRSTGELFF,TGTGCCAGCAGTTCGACGGACAGGAGGAGCACCGGGGAGCTGTTTTTT
TRBV20-1,few,TRBD2,TRBJ2-7,CSARSYSGRARDEQYF,TGCAGTGCTCGCTCGTATAGCGGGAGGGCCAGGGACGAGCAGTACTTC
TRBV5-1,.,.,TRBJ2-3,CASKRWGRRGTDTQYF,TGCGCCAGCAAGAGGTGGGGTCGGAGGGGCACAGATACGCAGTATTTT
TRBV15,.,.,TRBJ2-2,CATQSGRNTGELFF,TGTGCCACCCAGTCCGGAAGGAACACCGGGGAGCTGTTTTTT
TRBV15,.,TRBD1,TRBJ1-2,CATSRGTGVYGYTF,TGTGCCACCAGCAGAGGGACAGGGGTGTATGGCTACACCTTC
TRBV24-1,few,.,TRBJ2-5,CATSDLSGGLETQYF,TGTGCCACCAGTGATTTATCTGGGGGCCTAGAGACCCAGTACTTC
TRBV6-1,.,.,TRBJ1-2,CASSQRSGIINGYTF,TGTGCCAGCAGCCAACGATCAGGGATCATTAATGGCTACACCTTC
TRBV20-1,few,.,TRBJ2-3,CSARGGTPNTDTQYF,TGCAGTGCTCGGGGCGGGACTCCCAACACAGATACGCAGTATTTT
TRBV5-5,few,.,TRBJ2-2,CASSLYTANTGELFF,TGTGCCAGCAGCTTGTACACAGCGAACACCGGGGAGCTGTTTTTT
TRBV28,many,TRBD1,TRBJ1-3,CASSFEPGQGNTIYF,TGTGCCAGCAGTTTTGAGCCGGGACAGGGAAACACCATATATTTT
TRBV20-1,few,.,TRBJ1-3,CSARDGAGGNTIYF,TGCAGTGCTAGAGATGGGGCAGGGGGAAACACCATATATTTT
TRBV7-2,few,TRBD2,TRBJ2-1,CASSIALAGGLNEQFF,TGTGCCAGCAGCATAGCGCTAGCGGGAGGGCTCAATGAGCAGTTCTTC
TRBV20-1,.,.,TRBJ1-4,CSAVWGETNEKLFF,TGCAGTGCTGTCTGGGGGGAAACTAATGAAAAACTGTTTTTT
TRBV20-1,many,.,TRBJ1-1,CSARGDTEAFF,TGCAGTGCTAGGGGGGACACTGAAGCTTTCTTT
TRBV2,.,.,TRBJ2-3,CASSEQGGNTDTQYF,TGTGCCAGCAGTGAACAGGGGGGAAACACAGATACGCAGTATTTT
TRBV29-1,many,.,TRBJ1-3,CSGVTSGNTIYF,TGCAGCGGGGTCACCTCTGGAAACACCATATATTTT
TRBV11-2,few,.,TRBJ2-2,CASSSYPSGNTGELFF,TGTGCCAGCAGCTCCTACCCGTCGGGAAACACCGGGGAGCTGTTTTTT
TRBV4-2,.,.,TRBJ1-3,CASSQGTGSGNTIYF,TGTGCCAGCAGCCAAGGAACGGGTTCAGGAAACACCATATATTTT
TRBV7-2,.,TRBD1,TRBJ1-5,CASSSSPGQGAQPQHF,TGTGCCAGCAGCTCCTCACCGGGACAGGGGGCTCAGCCCCAGCATTTT
TRBV5-5,.,.,TRBJ1-2,CASSPGQYNYGYTF,TGTGCCAGCAGCCCCGGACAGTACAACTATGGCTACACCTTC
TRBV20-1,many,.,TRBJ2-4,CSAPRTGNIQYF,TGCAGTGCTCCCCGGACGGGAAACATTCAGTACTTC
TRBV2,few,.,TRBJ2-7,CASSAESDYEQYF,TGTGCCAGCAGTGCCGAGTCAGACTACGAGCAGTACTTC
TRBV6-5,.,TRBD2,TRBJ2-1,CASSYGGLVANEQFF,TGTGCCAGCAGTTACGGGGGACTAGTGGCCAATGAGCAGTTCTTC
TRBV15,.,TRBD2,TRBJ2-1,CATSRGAGSSYNEQFF,TGTGCCACCAGCAGAGGAGCGGGAAGCTCCTACAATGAGCAGTTCTTC
TRBV10-3,few,TRBD2,TRBJ2-1,CAISEYSGRASDEQFF,TGTGCCATCAGTGAGTATAGCGGGAGGGCCTCGGATGAGCAGTTCTTC
TRBV7-2,.,.,TRBJ2-2,CASSVEPNTGELFF,TGTGCCAGCAGCGTAGAACCGAACACCGGGGAGCTGTTTTTT
TRBV20-1,few,TRBD2,TRBJ2-1,CSARASGRGDEQFF,TGCAGTGCTAGAGCTAGCGGGAGGGGAGATGAGCAGTTCTTC
TRBV6-1,few,TRBD2,TRBJ2-1,CASTPQAGVGDEQFF,TGTGCCAGCACCCCTCAAGCGGGAGTTGGTGATGAGCAGTTCTTC
TRBV5-1,few,.,TRBJ2-5,CASSFPEEETQYF,TGCGCCAGCAGCTTTCCCGAGGAAGAGACCCAGTACTTC
TRBV5-1,.,TRBD1,TRBJ2-3,CASSQGAGSDTQYF,TGCGCCAGCAGCCAGGGGGCAGGGTCAGATACGCAGTATTTT
TRBV6-2/TRBV6-3,.,TRBD2,TRBJ2-1,CASTYGERGYNEQFF,TGTGCCAGCACCTATGGTGAGCGGGGCTACAATGAGCAGTTCTTC
TRBV4-3,few,.,TRBJ1-1,CASSQAMAGWTEAFF,TGCGCCAGCAGCCAAGCTATGGCAGGGTGGACTGAAGCTTTCTTT
TRBV4-2,few,.,TRBJ1-4,CASSQTQTATNEKLFF,TGTGCCAGCAGCCAGACACAGACAGCAACTAATGAAAAACTGTTTTTT
TRBV24-1,.,.,TRBJ2-1,CATSDPDREVEFF,TGTGCCACCAGTGATCCCGACAGGGAGGTGGAGTTCTTC
TRBV9,.,.,TRBJ2-6,CASRGHAGANVLTF,TGTGCCAGCAGGGGACACGCTGGGGCCAACGTCCTGACTTTC
TRBV29-1,few,.,TRBJ1-3,CSASDSIGNTIYF,TGCAGCGCCTCGGACAGCATTGGAAACACCATATATTTT
TRBV6-7,few,.,TRBJ2-7,CASKYYEQYF,TGTGCCAGCAAATACTACGAGCAGTACTTC
TRBV19,few,.,TRBJ2-1,CASSMVGRVSYNEQFF,TGTGCCAGTAGTATGGTCGGTCGGGTCTCCTACAATGAGCAGTTCTTC
TRBV7-6,few,.,TRBJ2-3,CASSTLLGDTDTQYF,TGTGCCAGCAGCACCCTTCTAGGAGACACAGATACGCAGTATTTT
TRBV20-1,few,.,TRBJ1-5,CSAKDTGSEPQHF,TGCAGTGCTAAAGACACGGGTAGTGAGCCCCAGCATTTT
TRBV28,.,.,TRBJ1-1,CASRRGARTEAFF,TGTGCCAGCAGACGGGGGGCGCGAACTGAAGCTTTCTTT